This entry describes one TCR beta chain. Germline values: CDR1 SGHVS, CDR2 FNYEAQ. V dropped 6 bases and J dropped 2; count of bases not matched to a gene: 7. The CDR3 length is 15 residues. This entry is derived from a study of blood T cell repertoires in COVID-19. About the research overall: The origin of the acute and convalescent COVID-19 samples was the United States, Italy and Spain. Nucleic acid was either cDNA or gDNA, and it came from T cells, B-cell-depleted T cells, or PBMCs.

Methods used by the authors: Quantification of nucleated cells was approximated via reference gene primer amplification. Repertoires were generated with immunoSEQ multiplex PCR, while TCRdb's copy carries only in-frame clones and drops some. Clone size and the V and J calls come from that table; the DNA yielded D and trimming. The sample includes approximately 170,000 clones, approximately 86% of them seen just once. The receptor was isolated from a woman over 75 with active or convalescent COVID-19. The J gene is TRBJ2-1, the V gene TRBV7-6, with 7 bases lining up with TRBD2. Sequences were obtained from peripheral blood. This CDR3 is CASSSVAGPYNEQFF. The DNA of the CDR3 is TGTGCCAGCAGTTCAGTAGCGGGTCCCTACAATGAGCAGTTCTTC.